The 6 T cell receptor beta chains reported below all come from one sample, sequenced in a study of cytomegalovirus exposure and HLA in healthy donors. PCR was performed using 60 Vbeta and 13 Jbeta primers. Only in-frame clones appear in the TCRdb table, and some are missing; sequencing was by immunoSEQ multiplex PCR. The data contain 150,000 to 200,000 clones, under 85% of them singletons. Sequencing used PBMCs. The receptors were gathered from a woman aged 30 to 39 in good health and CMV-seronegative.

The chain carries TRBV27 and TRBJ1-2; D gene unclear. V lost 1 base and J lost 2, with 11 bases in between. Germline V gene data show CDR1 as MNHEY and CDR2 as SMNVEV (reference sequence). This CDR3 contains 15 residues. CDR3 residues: CASSLLSTYNYGYTF. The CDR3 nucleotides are TGTGCCAGCAGTTTATTAAGCACCTACAACTATGGCTACACCTTC.

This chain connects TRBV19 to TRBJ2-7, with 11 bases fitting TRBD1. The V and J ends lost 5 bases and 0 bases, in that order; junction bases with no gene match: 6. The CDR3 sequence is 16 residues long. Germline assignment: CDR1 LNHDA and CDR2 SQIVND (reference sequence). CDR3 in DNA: TGTGCCAGTAGTCTGTGGACAGGGGGCGCCTCCTACGAGCAGTACTTC. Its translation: CASSLWTGGASYEQYF.

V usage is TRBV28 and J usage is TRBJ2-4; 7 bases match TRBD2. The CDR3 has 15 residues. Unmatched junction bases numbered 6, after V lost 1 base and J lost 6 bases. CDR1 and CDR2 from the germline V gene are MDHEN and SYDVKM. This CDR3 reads CASSLLAGEGNIQYF. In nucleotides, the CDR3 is TGTGCCAGCAGTTTATTGGCGGGAGAAGGAAACATTCAGTACTTC.

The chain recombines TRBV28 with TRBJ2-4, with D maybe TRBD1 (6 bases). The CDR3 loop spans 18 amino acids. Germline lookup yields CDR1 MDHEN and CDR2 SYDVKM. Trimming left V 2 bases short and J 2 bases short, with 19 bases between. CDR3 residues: CASSLRTDSGGSKNIQYF. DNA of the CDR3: TGTGCCAGCAGTTTACGGACGGACAGTGGCGGGTCCAAAAACATTCAGTACTTC.

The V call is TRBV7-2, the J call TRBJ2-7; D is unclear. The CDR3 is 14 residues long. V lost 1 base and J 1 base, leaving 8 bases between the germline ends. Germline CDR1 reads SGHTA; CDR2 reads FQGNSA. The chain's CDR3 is CASSLGARSYEQYF. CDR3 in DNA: TGTGCCAGCAGCTTAGGGGCCCGTTCCTACGAGCAGTACTTC.

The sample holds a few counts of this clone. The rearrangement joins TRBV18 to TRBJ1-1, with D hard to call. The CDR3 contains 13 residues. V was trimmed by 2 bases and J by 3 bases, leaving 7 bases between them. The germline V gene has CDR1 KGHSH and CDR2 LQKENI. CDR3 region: CASSPSGDTEAFF. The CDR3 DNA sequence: TGTGCCAGCTCACCATCCGGGGACACTGAAGCTTTCTTT.